The clone carrying this T cell receptor beta chain appeared many times. Its antigen is not identified. The V end was cut by 3 bases, the J end by 7 bases, with 15 bases between. There are 14 residues in the CDR3. From germline, CDR1 is LNHNV and CDR2 YYDKDF (reference sequence). Amplification of TCR beta CDR3 regions used RNA transcripts. An opening RT-PCR round employed HTBI primers and preceded a second-round multiplex PCR. TCRdb called the multiplex PCR reads again in MiXCR, with one record for every CDR3 protein. The sample holds approximately 330,000 distinct CDR3 sequences, roughly 17% seen once. These data are taken from a study of Graves' ophthalmopathy and Graves' hyperthyroidism. Notes on the study in general: Most expanded clonotypes from thyroid (those above 0.001 frequency) were also found in blood. The model forecast ophthalmopathy progression, reaching 70.59% sensitivity and around 73% specificity.

The origin of this receptor is an adult man with Graves' ophthalmopathy. The sequenced material came from peripheral blood. The chain carries TRBV15 and TRBJ1-2; no reliable D call. The CDR3: CATSRGGGSGGYTF. In DNA, the CDR3 is TGTGCCACCAGCAGGGGCGGCGGTTCAGGTGGCTACACCTTC. Together with reference TRBV15 and TRBJ1-2, the CDR3 gives the full variable domain: DAMVIQNPRYQVTQFGKPVTLSCSQTLNHNVMYWYQQKSSQAPKLLFHYYDKDFNNEADTPDNFQSRRPNTSFCFLDIRSPGLGDTAMYLCATSRGGGSGGYTFGSGTRLTVV.